Given below is one T cell receptor beta chain in context. Its antigen remains unidentified. V dropped 7 bases and J dropped 9; count of bases not matched to a gene: 20. The CDR3 sequence is 17 residues long. CDR1 and CDR2 from the germline V gene are SGHVS and FNYEAQ. The data were taken from a study of T cell responses to AZD1222 COVID-19 vaccine. Regarding the study as a whole: Donors skewed white British and female; clonal diversity was possibly underestimated. Per reports, nearly half of all spike-specific TCRs target regions that are unmutated in variants. Receipt of two AZD1222 doses was followed by a rise in Spike-specific TCR breadth and depth.

The data were produced by immunoSEQ multiplex PCR, yet TCRdb's version contains in-frame clones alone and is incomplete. The table records around 78,000 clones, just over 90% of them present only once. The chain couples TRBV7-6 to TRBJ1-5, with TRBD1 matching 8 bases. The sequences come from peripheral blood, collected 28 days after the second AZD1222 dose. This TCR was recovered from an adult who received the AZD1222 COVID-19 vaccine. CDR3 region: CASTLGRTGSVMRPQHF. The CDR3 DNA reads as TGTGCCAGCACCCTTGGCCGGACAGGGTCGGTTATGAGGCCCCAGCATTTT.